This TCR beta chain originates from a study of cytomegalovirus exposure and HLA in healthy donors listed by TCRdb under 2017. Background for the entire study: The 500 to 700 repertoires of the first cohort and the roughly 120 validation repertoires were produced on the same platform, according to a later analysis. The study was designed to test whether signatures of past pathogen exposure could be identified by cataloging public T cell receptors. A separate validation cohort of 100 to 150 different subjects was used in addition to the roughly 670-subject first cohort. To predict cytomegalovirus infection status, the study combined high-throughput TCR immunosequencing, statistical association of individual TCRs with disease status, and machine learning. Points the paper makes about the study in general: The authors suggested that the approach could potentially be generalized to other disease states and immunological phenotypes. Of the cluster scores, around 95% were above 0 in a later analysis, which found that TCRs clustered in the first cohort also tended to co-occur in the roughly 130 validation repertoires. In the study, 150 to 200 TCR beta chains were listed as associated with cytomegalovirus. The classifier was reported to diagnose cytomegalovirus status with high specificity and sensitivity in both the original and validation cohorts. Most TCR sequences were seen in very few donors, while some public TCRs were found in many individuals. In vitro tests confirmed that a few of the cytomegalovirus-associated TCR beta chains recognize cytomegalovirus antigens. The validation cohort had no HLA typing available for a later analysis, so co-occurrence within that cohort was assessed over all 120 or so repertoires.

The germline V gene yields SGHRS for CDR1 and YFSETQ for CDR2. V is shortened by 2 bases, J by 2 bases, and the region joining them spans 10 bases. Inclusive of the bounding cysteine and phenylalanine, the CDR3 is 15 residues long. Only the CDR3 portion is preserved as DNA: 45 bases, with reading frame beginning at the first base. Worth noting for this clone: Its binding antigen is unknown. Per-base qualities were not stored, and no clone one base away is much larger.

Library prep was done by the immunoSEQ multiplex PCR assay. From the authors' description of their analysis: A statistical classification framework was built for diagnosing cytomegalovirus status from the catalog of TCR beta chain sequences. TCRdb re-hosts the immuneACCESS table, in-frame sequences only. Its copies lack some clones; in the studies checked, an unresolved V gene accounts for under half of them, and the cause for the rest is not known. V, J and clone size reflect that table, while D and trimming were determined from the DNA. The sample contains 190,000 or so clones, around 83% of them found a single time. Over 10% of the sample goes to the ten largest clones. Donors formed part of the validation cohort, which comprised about 130 subjects and was distinct from the first cohort of 550 to 850 subjects.

The V and J segments used are TRBV5-1 and TRBJ2-2, with TRBD2 perhaps the D gene, on 5 matching bases. Sequenced: PBMCs. The sequence was collected from a woman aged 25 to 45 in good health and CMV-seropositive. The nucleotide sequence is given as TGCGCCAGCAGCTTAAGGCTAGCAAACACCGGGGAGCTGTTTTTT. This is translated as CASSLRLANTGELFF.